The text below deals with one TCR beta chain. The data were obtained in a study of blood T cell repertoires in COVID-19. Background on the study: Spain, Italy and the United States supplied samples that represented acute and convalescent COVID-19. Nucleic acid was either cDNA or gDNA, and it came from T cells, B-cell-depleted T cells, or PBMCs.

Original processing notes: Estimation of nucleated cell counts relied on the amplification of reference gene primers. Clones were read by immunoSEQ multiplex PCR, and TCRdb kept only the in-frame ones, dropping some. That table is the source of V, J and clone size, and D and trimming were worked out from the DNA. The repertoire consists of about 370,000 clones, with about 90% occurring once and the leading ten covering about 2.9%. This CDR3 is 17 amino acids long. The V and J ends lost 6 bases and 1 base, in that order; junction bases with no gene match: 10. Germline CDR1 and CDR2: MNHEY and SMNVEV (reference sequence). Seattle-derived patients entered the study during active infection and were followed longitudinally.

The chain joins TRBV27 to TRBJ2-5; 11 positions match TRBD2. The source of this sequence is a young woman with COVID-19, enrolled during active disease. The sample taken for sequencing was peripheral blood. The CDR3 reads CASRRIGTSGPQETQYF. The CDR3 DNA follows: TGTGCCAGCAGAAGGATCGGGACTAGCGGTCCCCAAGAGACCCAGTACTTC.